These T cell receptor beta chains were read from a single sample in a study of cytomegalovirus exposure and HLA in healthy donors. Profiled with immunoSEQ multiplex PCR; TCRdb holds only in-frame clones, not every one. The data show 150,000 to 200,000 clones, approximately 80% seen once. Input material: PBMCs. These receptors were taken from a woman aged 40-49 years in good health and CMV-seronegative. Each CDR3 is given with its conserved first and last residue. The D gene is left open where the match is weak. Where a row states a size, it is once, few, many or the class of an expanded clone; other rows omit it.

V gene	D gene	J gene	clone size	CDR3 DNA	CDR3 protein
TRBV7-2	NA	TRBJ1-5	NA	TGTGCCAGCAGCAAGGCAGGGGCCAATCAGCCCCAGCATTTT	CASSKAGANQPQHF
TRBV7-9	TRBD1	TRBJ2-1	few	TGTGCCAGCAGCCCTGACAGGGGGCACGATGAGCAGTTCTTC	CASSPDRGHDEQFF
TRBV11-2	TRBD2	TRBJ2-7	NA	TGTGCCAGCAGAGAAGCGGGAGTTCTATCCTACGAGCAGTACTTC	CASREAGVLSYEQYF
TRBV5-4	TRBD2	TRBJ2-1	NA	TGTGCCAGCAGCTCCCAGACTAGCGGGAGGGACTACAATGAGCAGTTCTTC	CASSSQTSGRDYNEQFF
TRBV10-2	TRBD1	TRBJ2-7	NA	TGCGCCAGCAGAGAAAAATCGGACAGGAAGTCCTACGAGCAGTACTTC	CASREKSDRKSYEQYF
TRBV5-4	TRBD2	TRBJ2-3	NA	TGTGCCAGCAGCCTCCTAGCGGGGCGGGATACGCAGTATTTT	CASSLLAGRDTQYF
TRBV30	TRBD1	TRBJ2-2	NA	TGTGCCTGGAGGGCCGGGACAGATAACACCGGGGAGCTGTTTTTT	CAWRAGTDNTGELFF
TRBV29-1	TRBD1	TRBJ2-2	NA	TGCAGCGTTAAGGGGGCCCAAAACACCGGGGAGCTGTTTTTT	CSVKGAQNTGELFF
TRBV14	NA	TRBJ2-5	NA	TGTGCCAGCAGCCAAGAAGAAGCCGGGACCCAGTACTTC	CASSQEEAGTQYF
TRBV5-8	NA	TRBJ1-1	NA	TGTGCCAGCAACCCGCGGCCGACCAACACTGAAGCTTTCTTT	CASNPRPTNTEAFF
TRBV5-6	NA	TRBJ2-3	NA	TGTGCCAGCAGCCCCTCGGGGAGTAGCACAGATACGCAGTATTTT	CASSPSGSSTDTQYF
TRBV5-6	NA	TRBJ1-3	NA	TGTGCCAGCAGCCCGGCTAACGGACTTTACGGAAACACCATATATTTT	CASSPANGLYGNTIYF
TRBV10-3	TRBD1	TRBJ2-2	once	TGTGCCATCAGTGGGCTTGGGACAGGGCACACCGGGGAGCTGTTTTTT	CAISGLGTGHTGELFF
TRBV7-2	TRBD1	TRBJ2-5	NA	TGTGCCAGCAGCCCCGGACAGGAACGGATCCAGTACTTC	CASSPGQERIQYF
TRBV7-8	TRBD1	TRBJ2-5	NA	TGTGCCAGCAGCTGGACGCAGGGGGCTTGGGAGACCCAGTACTTC	CASSWTQGAWETQYF
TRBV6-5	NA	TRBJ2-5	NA	TGTGCCAGCAGTCCAGACAGGTGGGAGACCCAGTACTTC	CASSPDRWETQYF
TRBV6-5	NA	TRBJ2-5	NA	TGTGCCAGCAGTGGGGACTTACAAGAGACCCAGTACTTC	CASSGDLQETQYF
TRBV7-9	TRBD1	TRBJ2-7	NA	TGTGCCAGCAGGACCGGGACAGGGTATGACGAGCAGTACTTC	CASRTGTGYDEQYF
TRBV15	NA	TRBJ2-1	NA	TGTGCCACCAGCGGGGGATGGGGGGGGCTCGATGAGCAGTTCTTC	CATSGGWGGLDEQFF
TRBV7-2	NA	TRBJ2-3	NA	TGTGCCAGCAGCTTATACTACACAGATACGCAGTATTTT	CASSLYYTDTQYF
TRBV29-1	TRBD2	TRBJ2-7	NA	TGCAGCGTGAGTGGCGGGAGATCCTACGAGCAGTACTTC	CSVSGGRSYEQYF
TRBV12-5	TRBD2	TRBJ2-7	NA	TGTGCTAGTGTTAAGGGAGGGACCTACGAGCAGTACTTC	CASVKGGTYEQYF
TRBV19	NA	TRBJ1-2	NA	TGTGCCAGTAGTGTTACTCGGACACCCGGCTATGGCTACACCTTC	CASSVTRTPGYGYTF
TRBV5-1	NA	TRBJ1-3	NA	TGCGCCAGCAGCTTGGGCTGGGGCACTGGAAACACCATATATTTT	CASSLGWGTGNTIYF
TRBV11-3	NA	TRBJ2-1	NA	TGTGCCAGCAGCTTAGAACTAGTTGGGAACAATGAGCAGTTCTTC	CASSLELVGNNEQFF
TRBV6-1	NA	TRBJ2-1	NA	TGTGCCAGCAGTGAGGGCGGGCTCTCCTACAATGAGCAGTTCTTC	CASSEGGLSYNEQFF
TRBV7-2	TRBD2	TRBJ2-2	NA	TGTGCCAGCAGGAAAACTAGCGGGGGGGAGGGCGGGGAGCTGTTTTTT	CASRKTSGGEGGELFF
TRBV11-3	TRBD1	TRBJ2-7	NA	TGTGCCAGCAGCTCTATGCCGGGACAGGGTAACCACGAGCAGTACTTC	CASSSMPGQGNHEQYF
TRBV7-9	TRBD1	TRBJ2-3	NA	TGTTCCGAATCCACAGGGGATACAGATACGCAGTATTTT	CSESTGDTDTQYF
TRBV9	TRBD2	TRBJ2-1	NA	TGTGCCAGCAGCGTAGCGGGGGGCAATGAGCAGTTCTTC	CASSVAGGNEQFF
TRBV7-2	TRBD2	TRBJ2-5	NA	TGTGCCAGCAGCTTGACTAGCGGGGAGTCGGAGACCCAGTACTTC	CASSLTSGESETQYF
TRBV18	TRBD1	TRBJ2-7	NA	TGTGCCAGCTCACCGGGACAGGGAGAATGGCAGTACTTC	CASSPGQGEWQYF
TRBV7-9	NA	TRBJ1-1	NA	TGTTCCAGCAGCTTAACGTCCGGGCAGGGTTTCACTGAAGCTTTCTTT	CSSSLTSGQGFTEAFF
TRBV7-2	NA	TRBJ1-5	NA	TGTGCCAGCAGCTCGACAGGCCCTAATCAGCCCCAGCATTTT	CASSSTGPNQPQHF
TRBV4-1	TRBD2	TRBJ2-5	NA	TGCGCCAGCAGCCAAAAAGCGGGAGTCAAAAGGGCGGAGTACTTC	CASSQKAGVKRAEYF
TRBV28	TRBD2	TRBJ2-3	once	TGTGCCAGCAGTATCCCAGCGGGGCTCACAGATACGCAGTATTTT	CASSIPAGLTDTQYF
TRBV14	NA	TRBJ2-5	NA	TGTGCCAGCAGCTCCATAACTAGGACGGAGACCCAGTACTTC	CASSSITRTETQYF
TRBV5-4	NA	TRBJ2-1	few	TGTGCCAGCAGCATACCAACAAATGAGCAGTTCTTC	CASSIPTNEQFF
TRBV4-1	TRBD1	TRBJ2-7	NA	TGCGCCAGCAGCCAACTCTTCCGGACAGGTAATTACGAGCAGTACTTC	CASSQLFRTGNYEQYF
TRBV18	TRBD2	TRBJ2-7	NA	TGTGCCAGCTCACCGGCTAGCGGGAGTTACGAGCAGTACTTC	CASSPASGSYEQYF
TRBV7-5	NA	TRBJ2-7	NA	TGTGCCAGAAGCTTAGGGGACAGGTCCTACGAGCAGTACTTC	CARSLGDRSYEQYF
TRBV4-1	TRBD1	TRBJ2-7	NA	TGCGCCAGCAGCTCAGGGGGACCGGACGAGCAGTACTTC	CASSSGGPDEQYF
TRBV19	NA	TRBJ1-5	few	TGTGCCAGTTCCGGGGGGCAGGGTCAGCCCCAGCATTTT	CASSGGQGQPQHF
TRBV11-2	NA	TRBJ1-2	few	TGTGCCAGCAGCACCCCCTCTTACGGGAGGCATGGCTACACCTTC	CASSTPSYGRHGYTF
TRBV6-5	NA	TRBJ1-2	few	TGTGCCAGCAGTGGCACAGCATATGGCTACACCTTC	CASSGTAYGYTF
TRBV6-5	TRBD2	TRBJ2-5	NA	TGTGCCAGCAGTTACTCGGGGGGGAGGGAGACCCAGTACTTC	CASSYSGGRETQYF
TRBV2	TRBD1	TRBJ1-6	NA	TGTGCCAGCAGTGACACAGGGGAAAATTCACCCCTCCACTTT	CASSDTGENSPLHF
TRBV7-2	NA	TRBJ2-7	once	TGTGCCAGCAGCTCGGGACAATATACCTGGGAGCAGTACTTC	CASSSGQYTWEQYF
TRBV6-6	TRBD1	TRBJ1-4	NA	TGTGCCAGCAACGACGACAGGGGGACCGAAAAACTGTTTTTT	CASNDDRGTEKLFF
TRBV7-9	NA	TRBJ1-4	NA	TGTTCCAGCAGCTCGGGCGGACAGGAAAAACTGTTTTTT	CSSSSGGQEKLFF
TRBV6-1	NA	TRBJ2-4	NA	TGTGCCAGCAGTGAAGGTACCAAAAACAGTCAGTACTTC	CASSEGTKNSQYF
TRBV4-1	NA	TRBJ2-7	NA	TGCGCCAGCAGCCAAACCGACACAAGCTCCTACGAGCAGTACTTC	CASSQTDTSSYEQYF
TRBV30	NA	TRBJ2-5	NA	TGTGCCCTGCTAGAGTTAGAGACCCAGTACTTC	CALLELETQYF